The 9 T cell receptor beta chains presented below share a single source sample, sequenced in a study of PD-1 blockade in classical Hodgkin lymphoma. The time point: cycle 4 day 1 (C4D1), after less than seven weeks of nivolumab. Each patient's relapse followed autologous stem cell transplantation, and brentuximab vedotin exposure varied. The assay was immunoSEQ multiplex PCR, and TCRdb's table has in-frame clones only and misses some. The table has roughly 90,000 clones, 83% seen once. The sample here was peripheral blood mononuclear cells (PBMCs), taken before the fourth cycle of nivolumab. The receptors were gathered from a human donor with classical Hodgkin lymphoma.

The chain uses TRBV7-6 and TRBJ2-3; TRBD2 aligns across 9 bases. The CDR3 runs 15 residues. Per the germline V gene, CDR1 is SGHVS and CDR2 is FNYEAQ. J was trimmed by 6 bases and V by 1 base; bases with no gene match: 5. CDR3 region: CASSLGVAGEDTQYF. For the CDR3, the DNA is TGTGCCAGCAGCTTAGGAGTAGCGGGAGAGGATACGCAGTATTTT.

This rearrangement joins TRBV28 to TRBJ2-4; no firm D call. The CDR3 is 16 residues long. V gave up 6 bases and J gave up 1 base, with 16 bases separating them. The germline gives CDR1 MDHEN, CDR2 SYDVKM. The CDR3 sequence is CASRQTGVWAKNIQYF. CDR3 coding DNA: TGTGCCAGCAGGCAAACGGGTGTTTGGGCCAAAAACATTCAGTACTTC.

The chain recombines TRBV19 with TRBJ2-4, with 8 bases identical to TRBD2. The CDR3 runs to 17 residues. Germline CDR1 LNHDA, CDR2 SQIVND (reference sequence). The V and J ends lost 5 bases and 1 base, in that order; junction bases with no gene match: 10. CDR3 sequence (DNA): TGTGCCAGTAGTCCTCTCTCAGCGGGAGAGGCCAAAAACATTCAGTACTTC. Encoded protein: CASSPLSAGEAKNIQYF.

The chain couples TRBV9 to TRBJ2-2; 11 bases match TRBD2. Per the germline V gene, CDR1 is SGDLS and CDR2 is YYNGEE. CDR3 size: 19 residues. Trimming removed 4 bases from V and 0 bases from J; junction bases left unmatched: 11. CDR3 protein: CASSLKRLAGGSNTGELFF. CDR3 nucleotides: TGTGCCAGCAGCCTAAAGAGGCTAGCGGGAGGTTCGAACACCGGGGAGCTGTTTTTT.

V usage is TRBV10-3 and J usage is TRBJ1-2; the D gene is possibly TRBD1 (6 bases). This CDR3 has 15 residues. Trimming removed 0 bases from V and 4 bases from J, with 12 bases in between. Germline-derived CDR1 and CDR2 are ENHRY and SYGVKD. The chain's CDR3 is CAISESAGGRYGYTF. DNA for the CDR3: TGTGCCATCAGTGAGTCAGCGGGGGGCCGCTATGGCTACACCTTC.

This clone was observed once. This rearrangement joins TRBV9 to TRBJ1-1; D may be TRBD1 (6 bases). V lost 4 bases to trimming and J lost 0 bases, with 10 bases between them. The CDR3 has 14 amino acids. Looked up from germline, CDR1 is SGDLS and CDR2 is YYNGEE. The chain's CDR3 is CASSRDIMNTEAFF. As DNA, the CDR3 is TGTGCCAGCAGCCGGGACATTATGAACACTGAAGCTTTCTTT.

The chain links TRBV19 to TRBJ2-2, with TRBD2 identical over 13 bases. CDR3 length equals 15 residues. Germline V gene data show CDR1 as LNHDA and CDR2 as SQIVND (reference sequence). Trimming at V came to 4 bases and at J to 7 bases, leaving 3 bases not matched to a gene. The CDR3 is CASSRTSGSIGELFF. In nucleotides, the CDR3 is TGTGCCAGTAGTAGGACTAGCGGGAGCATCGGGGAGCTGTTTTTT.

The V gene is TRBV2, the J gene TRBJ2-5; either TRBD1 or TRBD2 may supply D (7 bases each). Germline values: CDR1 SNHLY, CDR2 FYNNEI. V lost 1 base, J lost 4 bases, and 13 bases lay in between. The CDR3 loop spans 15 amino acids. The CDR3 spells CASSEGPRGGETQYF. CDR3 nucleotide sequence: TGTGCCAGCAGTGAAGGGCCCAGGGGGGGAGAGACCCAGTACTTC.

J is TRBJ2-5 and V is TRBV5-1, with TRBD1 identical over 9 bases. CDR1 is SGHRS and CDR2 is YFSETQ in the germline V gene. CDR3 length: 14 residues. V lost 4 bases, J lost 7 bases, and 8 bases stayed unmatched. CDR3 sequence reads: CASSGGQGTGTQYF. The DNA for the CDR3 is TGCGCCAGCAGCGGTGGACAGGGGACGGGGACCCAGTACTTC.